This TCR beta chain is from a study of Graves' ophthalmopathy and Graves' hyperthyroidism. Transcripts of RNA were the source for amplifying TCR beta CDR3 regions. First-round RT-PCR relied on HTBI primers, and a second-round multiplex PCR came next. Via MiXCR, TCRdb re-called the multiplex PCR reads, giving one row per CDR3 protein. This sample carries hundreds of thousands of distinct CDR3 sequences, approximately 42% of them seen once, and the ten largest clones take roughly 50%. Study-level findings and limits: A model built from 13 signatures distinguished ophthalmopathy from stable hyperthyroidism with roughly 90% sensitivity and approximately 80% specificity.

A few counts support this clonotype. The antigen remains undetermined. The TCR was taken from an adult man with Graves' ophthalmopathy. The sample taken for sequencing was peripheral blood.

CDR3 DNA sequence: TGCAGTGCTAGGGGACAGTCCTACGAGCAGTACTTC. This sequence encodes CSARGQSYEQYF. The chain uses TRBV20-1 and TRBJ2-7; 7 positions agree with TRBD1. Unmatched junction bases numbered 0, after V lost 3 bases and J lost 1 base. Germline CDR1 DFQATT, CDR2 SNEGSKA (reference sequence). The CDR3 totals 12 residues.